This TCR beta chain was found in a study of cytomegalovirus exposure and HLA in healthy donors. Turning to this clone: Its target is unknown.

Healthy people donating bone marrow made up the donors. Broader study findings: In a later analysis, at a false discovery rate of 0.05, roughly 16,000 TCR beta sequences matched HLA alleles.

In the PCR, 60 Vbeta and 13 Jbeta primers were used. The data were produced by immunoSEQ multiplex PCR, yet TCRdb's version contains in-frame clones alone and is incomplete. The sample includes about 210,000 clones, about 80% of them seen just once. V lost 5 bases and J 6 bases, leaving 17 bases between the germline ends. Germline-derived CDR1 and CDR2 are MNHEY and SVGAGI. The CDR3 totals 14 residues. V gene TRBV6-5 combines with J gene TRBJ2-7, with D maybe TRBD1 (6 bases). The receptor comes from a male donor in good health and CMV-seronegative. What was sequenced was PBMCs. CDR3 DNA sequence: TGTGCCAGCAGTAAACAGGGTCTATACCTCGAGCAGTACTTC. Amino acid sequence: CASSKQGLYLEQYF.